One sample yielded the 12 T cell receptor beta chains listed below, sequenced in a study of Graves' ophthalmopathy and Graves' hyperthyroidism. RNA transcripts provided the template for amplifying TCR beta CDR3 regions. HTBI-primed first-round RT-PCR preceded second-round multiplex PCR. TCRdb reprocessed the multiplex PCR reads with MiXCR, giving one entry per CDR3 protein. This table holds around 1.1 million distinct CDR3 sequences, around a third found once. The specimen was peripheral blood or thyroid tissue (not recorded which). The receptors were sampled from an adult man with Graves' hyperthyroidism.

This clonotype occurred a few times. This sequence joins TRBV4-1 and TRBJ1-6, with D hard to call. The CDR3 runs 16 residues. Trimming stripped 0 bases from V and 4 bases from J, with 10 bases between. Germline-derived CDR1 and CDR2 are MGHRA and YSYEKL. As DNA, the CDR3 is TGCGCCAGCAGCCAAGAGCGGGCTATGTATAATTCACCCCTCCACTTT. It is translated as CASSQERAMYNSPLHF.

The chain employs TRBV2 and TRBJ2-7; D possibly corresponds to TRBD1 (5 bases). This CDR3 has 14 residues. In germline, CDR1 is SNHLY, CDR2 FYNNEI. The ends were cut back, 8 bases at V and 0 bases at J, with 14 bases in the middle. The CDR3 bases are TGTGCCAGCGGAAGACAGAGGAGCTCCTACGAGCAGTACTTC. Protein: CASGRQRSSYEQYF.

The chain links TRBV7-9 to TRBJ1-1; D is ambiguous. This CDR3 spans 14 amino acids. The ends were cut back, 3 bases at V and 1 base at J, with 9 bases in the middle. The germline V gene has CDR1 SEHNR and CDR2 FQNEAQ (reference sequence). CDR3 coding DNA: TGTGCCAGCAGCTTTGGGTTGACGAACACTGAAGCTTTCTTT. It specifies CASSFGLTNTEAFF.

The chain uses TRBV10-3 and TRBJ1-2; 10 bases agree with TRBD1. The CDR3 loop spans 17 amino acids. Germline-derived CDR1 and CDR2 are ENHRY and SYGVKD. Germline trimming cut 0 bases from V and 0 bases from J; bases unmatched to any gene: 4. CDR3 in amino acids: CAISESTGTGANYGYTF. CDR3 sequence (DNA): TGTGCCATCAGTGAGTCGACGGGGACAGGGGCTAACTATGGCTACACCTTC.

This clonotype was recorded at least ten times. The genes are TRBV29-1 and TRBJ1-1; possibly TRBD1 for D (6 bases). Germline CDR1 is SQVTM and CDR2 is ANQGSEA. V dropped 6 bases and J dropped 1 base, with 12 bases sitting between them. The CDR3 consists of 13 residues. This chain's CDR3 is CSVARGGNTEAFF. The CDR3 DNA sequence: TGCAGCGTAGCGAGGGGGGGGAACACTGAAGCTTTCTTT.

As DNA, the CDR3 is TGCAGCGTCGTGGACAGGGTCGGCACTGAAGCTTTCTTT. It specifies CSVVDRVGTEAFF. This rearrangement joins TRBV29-1 to TRBJ1-1, with 8 bases identical to TRBD1. This CDR3 region has 13 residues. The junction had 7 bases not matched to a gene; V was cut back by 6 bases and J by 4 bases. Germline loops: CDR1 SQVTM, CDR2 ANQGSEA.

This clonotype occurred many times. The CDR3 protein is CASSITTGTYEQYF. CDR3 coding DNA: TGTGCCAGTAGTATAACGACAGGTACCTACGAGCAGTACTTC. The chain is built from TRBV19 and TRBJ2-7; maybe TRBD1 (6 bases). Per the germline V gene, CDR1 is LNHDA and CDR2 is SQIVND (reference sequence). Between the trimmed V and J ends, which lost 2 bases and 2 bases, there was a span of 10 bases. This CDR3 spans 14 amino acids.

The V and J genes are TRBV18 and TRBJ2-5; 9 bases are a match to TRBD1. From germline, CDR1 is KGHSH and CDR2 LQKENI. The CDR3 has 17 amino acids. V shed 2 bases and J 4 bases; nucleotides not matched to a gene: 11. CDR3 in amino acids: CASSPILRDRVRETQYF. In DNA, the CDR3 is TGTGCCAGCTCACCAATTCTCCGGGACAGGGTCCGAGAGACCCAGTACTTC. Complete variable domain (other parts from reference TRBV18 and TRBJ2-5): NAGVMQNPRHLVRRRGQEARLRCSPMKGHSHVYWYRQLPEEGLKFMVYLQKENIIDESGMPKERFSAEFPKEGPSILRIQQVVRGDSAAYFCASSPILRDRVRETQYFGPGTRLLVL.

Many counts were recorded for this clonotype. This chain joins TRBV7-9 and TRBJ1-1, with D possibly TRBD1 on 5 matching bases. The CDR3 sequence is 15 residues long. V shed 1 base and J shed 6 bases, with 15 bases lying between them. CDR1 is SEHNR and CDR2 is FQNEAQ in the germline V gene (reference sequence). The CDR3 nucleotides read TGTGCCAGCAGCTTAGTATCAGGGACCCGGCCTGAAGCTTTCTTT. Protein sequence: CASSLVSGTRPEAFF.

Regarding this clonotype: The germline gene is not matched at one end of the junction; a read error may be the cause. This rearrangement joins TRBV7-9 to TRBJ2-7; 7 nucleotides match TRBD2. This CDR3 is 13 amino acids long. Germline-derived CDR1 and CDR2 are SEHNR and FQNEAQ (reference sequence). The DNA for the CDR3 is TGTGCCAGCAGCCAAGCGGGGACCGGGGAGCTGTACTTC. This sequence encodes CASSQAGTGELYF.

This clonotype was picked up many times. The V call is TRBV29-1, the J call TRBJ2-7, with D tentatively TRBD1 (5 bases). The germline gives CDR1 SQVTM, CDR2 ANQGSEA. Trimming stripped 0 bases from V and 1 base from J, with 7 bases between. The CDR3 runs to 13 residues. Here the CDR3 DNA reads TGCAGCGTTGAAGAAGACAGTTCCTACGAGCAGTACTTC. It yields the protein CSVEEDSSYEQYF.

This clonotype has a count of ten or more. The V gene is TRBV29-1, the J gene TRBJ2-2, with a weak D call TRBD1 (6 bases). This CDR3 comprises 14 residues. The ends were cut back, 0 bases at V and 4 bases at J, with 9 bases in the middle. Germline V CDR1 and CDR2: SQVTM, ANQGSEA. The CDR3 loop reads CSVEEGRGTGELFF. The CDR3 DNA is TGCAGCGTTGAAGAGGGCAGGGGCACCGGGGAGCTGTTTTTT.